This TCR beta chain was obtained from a study of blood T cell repertoires in COVID-19. Across the study: Samples of COVID-19 (acute and convalescent) were obtained from the United States, Italy and Spain.

Deletions cut 5 bases from V and 4 bases from J, with 4 bases between. Germline V gene data show CDR1 as LNHDA and CDR2 as SQIVND (reference sequence). The CDR3 is 11 amino acids. As for this clone: This likely came from a read error, as a far larger clone is one base away.

Data came from immunoSEQ multiplex PCR; TCRdb stores just in-frame clones and leaves some out. The sample consists of over 150,000 clones, about 88% of them appearing once. The TCR sequence derives from a man aged 50 to 59 with COVID-19, enrolled during active disease. The chain joins TRBV19 to TRBJ2-3; D not certain. Specimen: peripheral blood. CDR3 bases: TGTGCCAGTAGTTTCGCAGATACGCAGTATTTT. As protein: CASSFADTQYF.